The 15 T cell receptor beta chains reported below all come from one sample, sequenced in a study of Ad26.COV2.S vaccination and SARS-CoV-2 variants. This table comes from immunoSEQ multiplex PCR, and its TCRdb copy is limited to in-frame clones, with some not included. The sample carries 380,000 or so clones, 75% to 90% recorded once. Described treatment: 15 to 20 received Ad26.COV2.S at low or high dose, single or two shots; about 5 received placebo; per-sample allocation not given. All samples were drawn on day 63, counting from the first vaccine or placebo injection. Sample: peripheral blood, taken in a trial of Ad26.COV2.S vaccine versus placebo. All receptors come from a person between 18 and 65 years old who received the Ad26.COV2.S COVID-19 vaccine or a placebo.

This clone was picked up many times. This chain's CDR3 is CASSLGMLAGSYNEQFF. Written as DNA, the CDR3 is TGCGCCAGCAGCCTAGGGATGCTGGCGGGTTCATACAATGAGCAGTTCTTC. This chain links TRBV4-1 with TRBJ2-1; D possibly corresponds to TRBD2 (5 bases). The ends were cut back, 4 bases at V and 4 bases at J, with 20 bases in the middle. This CDR3 is 17 amino acids long. The germline CDR1 and CDR2 sequences are MGHRA and YSYEKL.

The rearrangement uses TRBV28 and TRBJ1-2; 8 nucleotides align to TRBD1. The CDR3 covers 15 residues. Germline lookup yields CDR1 MDHEN and CDR2 SYDVKM. The J segment lost 4 bases and the V segment lost 3 bases, leaving 7 bases of the junction unmatched. The CDR3 DNA is TGTGCCAGCAGTTTGGGGGGGGACAGGATCTATGGCTACACCTTC. Translation gives CASSLGGDRIYGYTF.

The chain employs TRBV7-9 and TRBJ1-2, with 7 bases aligning to TRBD1. The CDR3 runs to 14 residues. J lost 2 bases, V lost 4 bases, and 4 bases had no gene match. From germline, CDR1 is SEHNR and CDR2 FQNEAQ (reference sequence). For the CDR3, the DNA is TGTGCCAGCAGCTCCTCGACAGGGAACTATGGCTACACCTTC. Translation: CASSSSTGNYGYTF.

The chain has TRBV28 and TRBJ2-7; no clear D. Germline CDR1 MDHEN, CDR2 SYDVKM. The CDR3 is 17 residues long. V was trimmed by 3 bases and J by 3 bases, leaving 21 bases between them. CDR3 DNA sequence: TGTGCCAGCAGTTTTAGTTTTAATGGCCCAACCCTCTACGAGCAGTACTTC. Translation gives CASSFSFNGPTLYEQYF.

This clone occurred once. V and J are TRBV2 and TRBJ1-1; D is undetermined. CDR1 SNHLY and CDR2 FYNNEI come from the germline V gene. V lost 7 bases to trimming and J lost 2 bases, with 11 bases between them. The CDR3 contains 13 residues. CDR3 in amino acids: CASIKGLNTEAFF. For the CDR3, the DNA is TGTGCCAGCATAAAGGGTCTAAACACTGAAGCTTTCTTT.

The V gene is TRBV7-8, the J gene TRBJ2-2; D unclear. CDR3 length: 12 amino acids. The V gene lost 2 bases and the J gene lost 8 bases, with 6 bases spanning the gap. Germline-derived CDR1 and CDR2 are SGHVS and FQNEAQ. This CDR3 reads CASSLSRGELFF. Here the CDR3 DNA reads TGTGCCAGCAGCTTATCCCGGGGGGAGCTGTTTTTT.

The chain employs TRBV7-2 and TRBJ2-1; TRBD1 agrees at 8 bases. Germline CDR1 SGHTA, CDR2 FQGNSA. This CDR3 spans 14 amino acids. J gave up 4 bases and V 1 base, and 0 bases lay outside the gene matches. The CDR3 is CASSLGTGYNEQFF. The CDR3 coding sequence is TGTGCCAGCAGCTTAGGGACAGGGTACAATGAGCAGTTCTTC.

V is TRBV6-5 and J is TRBJ2-7; D is uncertain. V gave up 7 bases and J gave up 0 bases, with 4 bases separating them. Germline V lookup: CDR1 MNHEY, CDR2 SVGAGI. CDR3 length equals 11 residues. The CDR3 spells CASTNSYEQYF. In DNA, the CDR3 is TGTGCCAGCACCAACTCCTACGAGCAGTACTTC.

V gene TRBV3-1 (or the pseudogene TRBV3-2) combines with J gene TRBJ2-3, with TRBD1 matching over 10 bases. V was clipped by 4 bases and J by 4 bases; unmatched bases: 8. CDR3 size: 16 residues. Per the germline V gene, CDR1 is LGHDT and CDR2 is YNNKEL (reference sequence). The CDR3 nucleotides are TGTGCCAGCAGCCGTTGGACAGGGGGAGCCCCAGATACGCAGTATTTT. Its translation is CASSRWTGGAPDTQYF.

This clone was detected a few times. V usage is TRBV14 and J usage is TRBJ2-7; the D gene is possibly TRBD1 (6 bases). The V end lost 5 bases, the J end lost 2 bases, and 19 bases lay between the germline ends. CDR1 is SGHDN, CDR2 FVKESK, per germline. There are 16 residues in the CDR3. The CDR3 sequence: CASSSLPGQSTYEQYF. Here the CDR3 DNA reads TGTGCCAGCAGCTCGCTACCGGGACAATCAACCTACGAGCAGTACTTC. Full variable domain (remainder filled in from reference TRBV14 and TRBJ2-7): EAGVTQFPSHSVIEKGQTVTLRCDPISGHDNLYWYRRVMGKEIKFLLHFVKESKQDESGMPNNRFLAERTGGTYSTLKVQPAELEDSGVYFCASSSLPGQSTYEQYFGPGTRLTVT.

This chain uses TRBV19 with TRBJ2-1; 9 bases agree with TRBD1. The ends lost 1 base at V and 7 bases at J; junction bases unmatched: 2. The CDR3 extends over 14 amino acids. The germline V gene has CDR1 LNHDA and CDR2 SQIVND (reference sequence). The CDR3 here is CASSIGTGANEQFF. CDR3 DNA: TGTGCCAGTAGTATAGGGACAGGGGCGAATGAGCAGTTCTTC.

The V call is TRBV5-1, the J call TRBJ2-3; 7 nucleotides match TRBD2. Losses at the gene ends were 1 base for V and 2 bases for J; bases not matched to a gene: 7. The CDR3 consists of 16 residues. Germline V lookup: CDR1 SGHRS, CDR2 YFSETQ. CDR3 loop: CASSLRRGGPTDTQYF. In nucleotides, the CDR3 is TGCGCCAGCAGCTTGAGGAGGGGAGGGCCCACAGATACGCAGTATTTT.

On this clone itself: The identical CDR3 is also encoded by other nucleotide sequences in the sample. This rearrangement joins TRBV6-5 to TRBJ1-1; 9 nucleotides match TRBD1. This CDR3 region has 13 residues. CDR1 is MNHEY and CDR2 is SVGAGI in the germline V gene. Trimming took 6 bases from V and 4 from J; bases not matched to a gene: 3. The chain's CDR3 is CASSKTGGTEAFF. CDR3 DNA: TGTGCCAGCAGCAAGACAGGGGGCACTGAAGCTTTCTTT.

This chain joins TRBV28 and TRBJ2-7, with 12 bases matching TRBD1. J lost 7 bases, V lost 6 bases, and 28 bases had no gene match. The germline CDR1 and CDR2 sequences are MDHEN and SYDVKM. The CDR3 has 21 amino acids. The CDR3 coding sequence is TGTGCCAGCAGCTCCCCGGGACAGGGGGCGCGAATAGCGGGAGCCGGAGTGGAGCAGTACTTC. Protein product: CASSSPGQGARIAGAGVEQYF. The full variable domain, in which reference TRBV28 and TRBJ2-7 provide the parts outside the CDR3, is DVKVTQSSRYLVKRTGEKVFLECVQDMDHENMFWYRQDPGLGLRLIYFSYDVKMKEKGDIPEGYSVSREKKERFSLILESASTNQTSMYLCASSSPGQGARIAGAGVEQYFGPGTRLTVT.

This clone appeared once. This chain connects TRBV28 to TRBJ1-4, with a possible D match to TRBD1 (5 bases). The CDR3 sequence is 16 residues long. Trimming cost V 4 bases and J 8 bases, with 20 bases left between them. Germline V gene sequence: CDR1 MDHEN, CDR2 SYDVKM. The CDR3 DNA follows: TGTGCCAGCAGTTATAAGTCGGGAGGGCAGGGCGAAAAACTGTTTTTT. This codes for CASSYKSGGQGEKLFF. The whole variable domain, remainder taken from reference TRBV28 and TRBJ1-4, is DVKVTQSSRYLVKRTGEKVFLECVQDMDHENMFWYRQDPGLGLRLIYFSYDVKMKEKGDIPEGYSVSREKKERFSLILESASTNQTSMYLCASSYKSGGQGEKLFFGSGTQLSVL.